Below, 25 T cell receptor beta chains from the same sample are listed, as sequenced in a study of cytomegalovirus exposure and HLA in healthy donors. Primers: 60 Vbeta forward and 13 Jbeta reverse. The protocol was immunoSEQ multiplex PCR, while the TCRdb copy is restricted to in-frame clones and leaves out a portion. The sample consists of about 160,000 clones, roughly 88% of them appearing once. Specimen: PBMCs. The receptors come from a man aged 45-65 years in good health and CMV-seropositive.

V and J are TRBV18 and TRBJ2-7; 7 bases are a match to TRBD1. Losses at the gene ends were 3 bases for V and 5 bases for J; bases not matched to a gene: 1. The CDR3 totals 12 residues. From germline, CDR1 is KGHSH and CDR2 LQKENI. The CDR3 sequence is CASSPGQHEQYF. The CDR3 DNA sequence: TGTGCCAGCTCACCGGGACAGCACGAGCAGTACTTC. Complete variable domain (other parts from reference TRBV18 and TRBJ2-7): NAGVMQNPRHLVRRRGQEARLRCSPMKGHSHVYWYRQLPEEGLKFMVYLQKENIIDESGMPKERFSAEFPKEGPSILRIQQVVRGDSAAYFCASSPGQHEQYFGPGTRLTVT.

The chain couples TRBV10-1 to TRBJ1-2, with D possibly TRBD1 on 5 matching bases. CDR3 size: 13 residues. Germline CDR1 is WNHNN and CDR2 is SYGVQD (reference sequence). V was cut by 3 bases and J by 4 bases, with 9 bases left in between. The DNA of the CDR3 is TGCGCCAGCAGTGAAAGGGGTCCCTATGGCTACACCTTC. Protein: CASSERGPYGYTF.

The J gene is TRBJ2-3, the V gene TRBV30, with 9 bases identical to TRBD1. Germline V gene lookup returns CDR1 GTSNPN and CDR2 SVGIG (reference sequence). The CDR3 length is 15 residues. With V trimmed by 3 bases and J by 4 bases, 8 bases remained unmatched. DNA of the CDR3: TGTGCCTGGAGCTCGGACAGGGGACGGCCAGATACGCAGTATTTT. This sequence encodes CAWSSDRGRPDTQYF.

This chain links TRBV5-4 with TRBJ1-1; no clear D gene. The CDR3 contains 15 residues. The V end was cut by 0 bases, the J end by 1 base, with 10 bases between. Germline CDR1 SGHNT, CDR2 YYREEE (reference sequence). The CDR3 spells CASSLGGIRNTEAFF. In nucleotides, the CDR3 is TGTGCCAGCAGCTTGGGAGGGATAAGGAACACTGAAGCTTTCTTT.

V usage is TRBV7-2 and J usage is TRBJ2-1; the match to TRBD1 covers 8 bases. Germline assignment: CDR1 SGHTA and CDR2 FQGNSA. V shed 5 bases and J 10 bases; nucleotides not matched to a gene: 10. CDR3 size: 14 residues. The CDR3 region is CASSGGRAGGEQFF. The CDR3 region has the DNA TGTGCCAGCAGCGGGGGGCGGGCAGGGGGCGAGCAGTTCTTC. Combining the CDR3 with reference TRBV7-2 and TRBJ2-1 gives the whole variable domain GAGVSQSPSNKVTEKGKDVELRCDPISGHTALYWYRQSLGQGLEFLIYFQGNSAPDKSGLPSDRFSAERTGGSVSTLTIQRTQQEDSAVYLCASSGGRAGGEQFFGPGTRLTVL.

This chain connects TRBV2 to TRBJ2-4; D possibly corresponds to TRBD1 (5 bases). V shed 3 bases and J shed 7 bases, with 19 bases lying between them. Germline-derived CDR1 and CDR2 are SNHLY and FYNNEI. This CDR3 is built from 16 residues. CDR3: CASSEIAAAAGNIQYF. The CDR3 nucleotides are TGTGCCAGCAGTGAGATTGCGGCGGCCGCAGGGAACATTCAGTACTTC.

The J gene is TRBJ1-1, the V gene TRBV7-9; weak D call: TRBD1 (6 bases). Per the germline V gene, CDR1 is SEHNR and CDR2 is FQNEAQ (reference sequence). V lost 3 bases and J 0 bases, leaving 8 bases between the germline ends. This CDR3 is built from 14 residues. CDR3 bases: TGTGCCAGCAGCTTCAGGGGCTTGAACACTGAAGCTTTCTTT. It is translated as CASSFRGLNTEAFF.

The chain couples TRBV5-1 to TRBJ1-4; tentatively, D is TRBD1 (5 bases). V lost 0 bases and J lost 2, with 11 bases in between. Germline V gene sequence: CDR1 SGHRS, CDR2 YFSETQ. This CDR3 contains 16 residues. In nucleotides, the CDR3 is TGCGCCAGCAGCTTGGTGGCGGGGGTGACTAATGAAAAACTGTTTTTT. This sequence encodes CASSLVAGVTNEKLFF.

V is TRBV14 and J is TRBJ2-2; 8 bases match TRBD1. Germline V gene sequence: CDR1 SGHDN, CDR2 FVKESK. The CDR3 consists of 17 residues. With V trimmed by 4 bases and J by 1 base, 8 bases remained unmatched. CDR3 in amino acids: CASSRPRDRRNTGELFF. DNA of the CDR3: TGTGCCAGCAGCCGTCCCCGGGACAGGCGGAACACCGGGGAGCTGTTTTTT.

The chain recombines TRBV7-9 with TRBJ2-4; D perhaps matches TRBD1 (6 bases). Trimming removed 1 base at V and 0 bases at J, with 19 bases between. Germline V gene data show CDR1 as SEHNR and CDR2 as FQNEAQ (reference sequence). The CDR3 extends over 19 amino acids. CDR3 DNA sequence: TGTGCCAGCAGCTTAGGGGGCAGGGGATCGATTCTAGCCAAAAACATTCAGTACTTC. This translates into CASSLGGRGSILAKNIQYF.

V gene TRBV5-1 combines with J gene TRBJ2-3, with D perhaps matching TRBD2 (5 bases). Trimming took off 1 base at V and 0 bases at J, with 12 bases between the two ends. Germline loops: CDR1 SGHRS, CDR2 YFSETQ. The CDR3 contains 16 residues. The CDR3 nucleotides read TGCGCCAGCAGCTTGATGGGAGCCGCTAGCACAGATACGCAGTATTTT. It codes for CASSLMGAASTDTQYF.

The V and J genes are TRBV29-1 and TRBJ2-7; maybe TRBD1 (6 bases). V was trimmed by 6 bases and J by 8 bases, leaving 17 bases between them. This CDR3 is built from 12 residues. Germline V gene data show CDR1 as SQVTM and CDR2 as ANQGSEA. The CDR3 loop reads CSVDFSRGKQYF. CDR3 bases: TGCAGCGTCGACTTCTCCAGGGGCAAGCAGTACTTC.

The CDR3 sequence: CASSLGGAGTIKETQYF. DNA of the CDR3: TGTGCCAGCAGCTTAGGCGGGGCGGGTACTATCAAAGAGACCCAGTACTTC. The chain couples TRBV7-9 to TRBJ2-5; weak D call: TRBD2 (6 bases). Germline V gene data show CDR1 as SEHNR and CDR2 as FQNEAQ (reference sequence). This CDR3 is 17 amino acids long. V was pared by 1 base and J by 3 bases, with 18 bases between.

V gene TRBV15 combines with J gene TRBJ2-6, with D hard to call. The CDR3 length is 15 residues. Germline V gives CDR1 LNHNV, CDR2 YYDKDF (reference sequence). With 7 bases removed from V and 0 bases from J, the gap between germline ends came to 10 bases. The CDR3 DNA is TGTGCCACCAATTTCCGCGGCTCTGGGGCCAACGTCCTGACTTTC. As protein: CATNFRGSGANVLTF.

This chain links TRBV7-9 with TRBJ1-1; perhaps TRBD1 as D (6 bases). The CDR3 is 15 amino acids. With 5 bases removed from V and 5 bases from J, the gap between germline ends came to 18 bases. Germline V gives CDR1 SEHNR, CDR2 FQNEAQ (reference sequence). This CDR3 reads CASSRGGWGGTEAFF. CDR3 sequence (DNA): TGTGCCAGCAGCCGGGGGGGCTGGGGCGGAACTGAAGCTTTCTTT.

The rearrangement links TRBV5-3 to TRBJ2-7, with D possibly TRBD2 on 7 matching bases. TRBV5-3 is treated as an ORF (open reading frame) with a function not yet certain. The CDR3 length is 17 residues. V shed 4 bases and J shed 1 base, with 21 bases lying between them. The CDR3 DNA sequence: TGTGCCAGAAGCAGAGGGGGGGCGCCTGAACTTTCCTACGAGCAGTACGTC. Translating it yields CARSRGGAPELSYEQYV.

DNA for the CDR3: TGTGCCACCAGCCCCCTAGAAAAGCCCTACAATGAGCAGTTCTTC. It is translated as CATSPLEKPYNEQFF. The chain joins TRBV15 to TRBJ2-1; D is ambiguous. The CDR3 covers 15 residues. With 5 bases removed from V and 2 bases from J, the gap between germline ends came to 13 bases. CDR1 and CDR2 (germline): LNHNV, YYDKDF (reference sequence).

V is TRBV27 and J is TRBJ2-1; TRBD2 matches 12 bases. The trim removed 3 bases at V and 8 bases at J, leaving 11 bases unmatched. The CDR3 has 17 residues. Germline CDR1 and CDR2: MNHEY and SMNVEV (reference sequence). DNA of the CDR3: TGTGCCAGCAGTTTTCTAGCGCTAGCGGGAGGGCCCGATGAGCAGTTCTTC. Amino acid sequence: CASSFLALAGGPDEQFF.

This chain connects TRBV10-2 to TRBJ2-7, with D maybe TRBD2 (5 bases). V lost 6 bases and J lost 7, with 16 bases in between. CDR3 size: 13 residues. Germline CDR1 is WSHSY and CDR2 is SAAADI. CDR3 DNA sequence: TGCGCCAGCAGGGGTTCCGGGGTGGTGGAGCAGTACTTC. Protein product: CASRGSGVVEQYF.

This clone has more than one count but fewer than ten. V gene TRBV29-1 combines with J gene TRBJ2-7; no clear D. Germline V lookup: CDR1 SQVTM, CDR2 ANQGSEA. The CDR3 totals 11 residues. The V end lost 4 bases, the J end lost 2 bases, and 6 bases lay between the germline ends. CDR3: CSVAATYEQYF. The CDR3, as DNA: TGCAGCGTTGCCGCGACCTACGAGCAGTACTTC.

J is TRBJ1-6 and V is TRBV6-5; D uncertain. Trimming removed 5 bases at V and 10 bases at J, with 9 bases between. Germline V gives CDR1 MNHEY, CDR2 SVGAGI. The CDR3 has 12 amino acids. The CDR3 DNA is TGTGCCAGCAGTCCACCTAAGTCACCCCTCCACTTT. Its translation is CASSPPKSPLHF.

This rearrangement joins TRBV7-3 to TRBJ2-1; 7 positions match TRBD1. The CDR3 runs to 16 residues. The V segment lost 5 bases and the J segment 0 bases; nucleotides outside the gene matches: 7. CDR1 and CDR2 (germline): SGHTA, FQGTGA. The DNA of the CDR3 is TGTGCCAGCAGCCGGGACAGTTCGAGCTCCTACAATGAGCAGTTCTTC. This gives the protein CASSRDSSSSYNEQFF. The full variable domain, its missing parts supplied by reference TRBV7-3 and TRBJ2-1, is GAGVSQTPSNKVTEKGKYVELRCDPISGHTALYWYRQSLGQGPEFLIYFQGTGAADDSGLPNDRFFAVRPEGSVSTLKIQRTERGDSAVYLCASSRDSSSSYNEQFFGPGTRLTVL.

The chain carries TRBV9 and TRBJ2-1; TRBD2 aligns across 9 bases. This CDR3 spans 17 amino acids. Germline V CDR1 and CDR2: SGDLS, YYNGEE. The J segment lost 4 bases and the V segment lost 0 bases, leaving 8 bases of the junction unmatched. CDR3 sequence reads: CASSVAIAGAPYNEQFF. The CDR3 DNA reads as TGTGCCAGCAGCGTAGCGATAGCGGGGGCCCCGTACAATGAGCAGTTCTTC.

The J gene is TRBJ1-5, the V gene TRBV6-1, with D uncertain. The V gene's germline CDR1 is MNHNS and CDR2 SASEGT. V gave up 6 bases and J gave up 4 bases, with 10 bases separating them. The CDR3 spans 13 residues. This CDR3 reads CASRIQENQPQHF. DNA of the CDR3: TGTGCCAGCAGGATTCAGGAAAATCAGCCCCAGCATTTT.

This clone turned up a few times. The gene calls are TRBV6-1 and TRBJ1-5; D gene ambiguous. The CDR3 spans 14 residues. Trimming left V 4 bases short and J 4 bases short, with 11 bases between. The V gene's germline CDR1 is MNHNS and CDR2 SASEGT. The CDR3 DNA follows: TGTGCCAGCAGTGGACCCACTAATAATCAGCCCCAGCATTTT. As protein: CASSGPTNNQPQHF.